The entry that follows covers one T cell receptor beta chain sequence. This clonotype was recorded at least ten times. This clone's antigen is unknown. No qualities accompany the bases; no much larger clone lies one base away. This specimen belongs to a study of regulatory T cells in long-lasting Graves disease (dated by TCRdb to the early 2020s). Regarding the research as a whole: Newly diagnosed Graves' disease patients had taken antithyroid drugs for less than 3 months. A total of approximately 35 samples were covered by TCR sequencing, comprising some 13 persistent and some 20 newly diagnosed Graves' disease patients. The study was conducted in China and was registered as a clinical trial. Patients with persistent Graves' disease were compared with patients with newly diagnosed Graves' disease using TCR sequencing and RNA sequencing of peripheral blood.

The method was multiplex PCR. TCRdb records Illumina HiSeq 4000 as the sequencer. iRepertoire HTBI primers and Arm-PCR amplification of CDR3 regions were used to construct TCR beta libraries. Before sequencing, the PCR products went through gel purification. The authors' analysis ran thus. Across samples, approximately 68 TRBV and roughly 13 TRBJ segments were identified and used for gene usage analysis of CDR3 amino acid clonotypes. COPE and FqMerger were used to merge filtered high-quality paired reads into contigs. BLAST was used to align contigs to IMGT TRBV, TRBD and TRBJ reference genes, with CDR3 defined following IMGT. Highly expanded clones were defined as clonotypes with a frequency above 0.1%. Shannon entropy was used to measure repertoire diversity, and the Gini coefficient was used to measure V-J evenness. Public clonotypes were defined as clonotypes shared by more than one individual. TCRdb trimmed the raw reads at Q25, called clones with MiXCR and kept productive beta chains. Rows with one shared CDR3 protein collapse into an entry with the most common genes and DNA. TCRdb, rather than the study authors, made the V and J calls. This sample comprises 420,000 or so distinct CDR3 sequences, about 17% of them detected only once. In total, the top ten clones hold approximately 22% of the sample.

The investigation overall reported the following: Compared with newly diagnosed patients, persistent Graves' disease patients had lower TCR Shannon entropy and fewer highly expanded clones, which suggests clonal expansion. Persistent disease showed preferential use of TRBV28, TRBJ1-2 and TRBJ2-5, whereas newly diagnosed disease favored TRBV20-1 and TRBJ2-1. The study examined only peripheral blood because the primary lesion, thyroid tissue, could not be accessed. The authors acknowledged the small sample size as a limitation that may reduce accuracy. Patients with persistent disease shared more public clonotypes (about 2,700) than newly diagnosed patients did (more than 900). Sequencing and analysis were restricted to the TCR beta chain.

Interpreted using the paper, the time point label stands for: newly diagnosed GD, antithyroid drugs for less than 3 months. RNA was extracted from PBMCs in TRIzol for both TCR sequencing and RNA sequencing. The diagnosis of Graves' disease was made according to American Thyroid Association guidelines. The patients came from an endocrinology department in Xi'an, China. From each patient, approximately 9.9 milliliters of peripheral blood was collected into an EDTA anticoagulant tube. Ficoll Paque Plus density gradient separation was used to isolate PBMCs, and no further T cell sorting was performed. An Agilent 2100 Bioanalyzer and agarose gel were used to check RNA quality, while a NanoDrop 2000 measured RNA concentration. Per the germline V gene, SNHLY is the CDR1 and FYNNEI is the CDR2. The CDR3, cysteine through phenylalanine, is 15 amino acids long. Of the read, only the CDR3 DNA is kept; its 45 bases are in frame from base 1. V is pared back by 4 bases and J by 7 bases, with 20 bases lying between the germline termini.

The sample was also reused in another study, on T cells in Graves' hyperthyroidism and ophthalmopathy. Reported in the second study: Graves' hyperthyroidism was defined as stable when no progression to ophthalmopathy occurred over 18 months of follow-up. Hyperthyroidism patients were newly diagnosed, with disease duration under 2 months, and aged 18 to 65 years. Any patient with an uncontrolled infection, another autoimmune disease, pregnancy or lactation was excluded. Clinical symptoms, serum thyroxine and TRAb, thyroid ultrasound, and orbital computed tomography formed the basis for the diagnoses. The first round of RT-PCR for the TCR CDR3 was performed with the HTBI primer set and the Qiagen OneStep RT-PCR kit. Most expanded thyroid clonotypes (frequency above 0.001) were also found in blood, which suggests that blood repertoires may mirror thyroid immune responses. A model built on a 13 V-J signature distinguished ophthalmopathy from stable hyperthyroidism, reaching 85% to 90% sensitivity and approximately 81% specificity in cross-validation and 80%/75% in testing. In validation, progression to ophthalmopathy was predicted by the model with about 70% sensitivity and under 85% specificity, a median of 6.5 months before onset. To identify distinguishing TCR V-J signatures, a discovery cohort of 90 to 100 patients was used, comprising 40 to 45 with Graves' ophthalmopathy and approximately 58 with stable Graves' hyperthyroidism. An independent validation cohort of around 20 hyperthyroidism patients and some 15 patients who later progressed to ophthalmopathy tested prospective prediction of ophthalmopathy. The roughly 94 discovery patients were randomly split 7:3 into training and test sets. The study also compared thyroid tissue and blood T-cell repertoires from roughly six Graves' hyperthyroidism patients. After sampling, hyperthyroidism patients received methimazole starting at 30 mg daily, and ophthalmopathy patients received high-dose intravenous methylprednisolone. Libraries were constructed in a second round of multiplex PCR, after which size selection and purification were performed. The libraries were sequenced on an Illumina HiSeq2000 using paired-end 100 bp reads. SOAPnuke was used to process the raw data, throwing out any read that contained adapters or uncalled bases, had a mean Phred below 15, or lacked an exact constant-primer or identifier match. COPE v1.2.5 was used to merge high-quality paired reads, and clonotypes were defined as unique nucleotide sequences. MiTCR v1.1 was used to align clonotypes to the IMGT TRBV, TRBD and TRBJ reference segments. Only V-J combinations with frequency above 0.0001, covering about 99% of repertoires, were analysed. The TCS score was defined as F50 (clonal expansion) divided by E x V (chaos), with BLOSUM62-based TCRdist calculated between CDR3 peptides within each V-J. Welch's t-statistics and random forest reduced fewer than 550 V-J features to under 15, which were used in a naive Bayes classifier (R e1071). Sample size was not statistically predetermined, and blinding of investigators to group allocation was not performed. The paper reports TCR Vbeta CDR3 sequencing of 135 peripheral blood samples: 43 ophthalmopathy, under 80 hyperthyroidism and around 17 progressor patients.

The material sequenced was peripheral blood mononuclear cells (PBMCs), taken at new diagnosis, from a patient treated with antithyroid drugs. The V and J segments used are TRBV2 and TRBJ2-7; the D gene assignment is ambiguous. This TCR derives from a woman aged 18-30 years with Graves disease. Donor details come from another sample of the same person, matched by shared clones. The CDR3 has the sequence CASSVMSSPFGEQYF. At the DNA level, the sequence is TGTGCCAGCAGTGTCATGAGCTCCCCCTTCGGGGAGCAGTACTTC.